The table lists the clone carrying this T cell receptor (beta chain) with a few counts. The source of the sample is a study of T-cell memory formation after mild COVID-19. TCRdb reanalysed the 5' RACE reads using MiXCR and keeps one entry per CDR3 protein. The sample has over 400,000 distinct CDR3 sequences, 20% to 30% seen once. From germline, CDR1 is LGHDT and CDR2 YNNKEL (reference sequence). This CDR3 comprises 15 residues. V lost 4 bases to trimming and J lost 1 base, with 13 bases between them. The rearrangement uses TRBV3-1 and TRBJ1-1; TRBD1 might be the D (5 bases). The specimen sequenced was PBMCs or a T cell subset sorted from them (not recorded which). The sequence was obtained from an adult woman who had mild COVID-19 (a few samples of this study predate the infection). Cell type and time point are not known. The CDR3 region has the DNA TGTGCCAGCAGCCCAAGGGGACGTTGGAACACTGAAGCTTTCTTT. Protein sequence: CASSPRGRWNTEAFF.